Below are 21 T cell receptor beta chains sequenced from a single sample in a study of blood T cell repertoires in COVID-19. Repertoires were generated with immunoSEQ multiplex PCR, while TCRdb's copy carries only in-frame clones and drops some. The sample contains just under 350,000 clones, roughly 90% of which appear only once. Sample: peripheral blood. The receptors here all came from a woman aged 70-85 years with COVID-19, enrolled during active disease.

The genes are TRBV7-9 and TRBJ1-1; D call uncertain. Trimming pared 0 bases from V and 1 base from J, leaving 9 bases between. The length of the CDR3 is 15 residues. Looked up from germline, CDR1 is SEHNR and CDR2 is FQNEAQ (reference sequence). The CDR3 DNA is TGTGCCAGCAGCTTAGCGTCCGGAGGGAACACTGAAGCTTTCTTT. This codes for CASSLASGGNTEAFF.

The chain is built from TRBV5-6 and TRBJ1-1; 9 bases are a match to TRBD1. Looked up from germline, CDR1 is SGHDT and CDR2 is YYEEEE. The V segment lost 3 bases and the J segment 11 bases; nucleotides outside the gene matches: 11. The CDR3 has 14 amino acids. The CDR3 loop reads CASSYRDRVGMAFF. The CDR3 coding sequence is TGTGCCAGCAGCTACCGGGACAGGGTAGGGATGGCTTTCTTT.

The rearrangement uses TRBV10-3 and TRBJ2-5, with 10 bases that match TRBD2. The CDR3 is 16 residues long. The V gene end was trimmed by 2 bases and the J gene end by 3 bases; junction bases not matched to a gene: 6. Germline CDR1 is ENHRY and CDR2 is SYGVKD. The CDR3 reads CAISEPGLAGEETQYF. CDR3 nucleotides: TGTGCCATCAGTGAGCCTGGGCTAGCGGGGGAAGAGACCCAGTACTTC.

The V gene is TRBV9, the J gene TRBJ1-4, with 7 bases that match TRBD1. This CDR3 is built from 14 residues. Germline CDR1 and CDR2: SGDLS and YYNGEE. J lost 11 bases, V lost 4 bases, and 11 bases had no gene match. The CDR3 nucleotides are TGTGCCAGCAGCACCGGGACAGCGGATGGGAAACTGTTTTTT. Translating it yields CASSTGTADGKLFF.

The rearrangement uses TRBV12-3 or TRBV12-4 and TRBJ1-1, with 7 bases fitting TRBD1. This CDR3 is 13 amino acids long. J gave up 4 bases and V 7 bases, and 6 bases lay outside the gene matches. Here the CDR3 reads CASKLGTVTEAFF. The CDR3 DNA sequence: TGTGCCAGCAAACTAGGGACAGTCACTGAAGCTTTCTTT.

V and J are TRBV10-3 and TRBJ1-3; 7 nucleotides match TRBD1. CDR3 length equals 13 residues. J gave up 3 bases and V 7 bases, and 3 bases lay outside the gene matches. Germline CDR1 and CDR2: ENHRY and SYGVKD. This CDR3 reads CAINTGVGNTIYF. The CDR3 DNA reads TGTGCCATCAACACAGGGGTTGGAAACACCATATATTTT.

This clone was found a few times. The chain links TRBV18 to TRBJ1-1, with D maybe TRBD1 (5 bases). The V end lost 3 bases, the J end lost 1 base, and 12 bases lay between the germline ends. Germline V gene data show CDR1 as KGHSH and CDR2 as LQKENI. This CDR3 is built from 15 residues. CDR3 bases: TGTGCCAGCTCACCCAACTTACAGGCGAACACTGAAGCTTTCTTT. This encodes CASSPNLQANTEAFF.

This chain connects TRBV6-1 to TRBJ1-2; D remains unclear. Germline V gene sequence: CDR1 MNHNS, CDR2 SASEGT. This CDR3 has 13 amino acids. Trimming removed 2 bases at V and 6 bases at J, with 10 bases between. CDR3 loop: CASSEREGNGYTF. The CDR3 DNA reads as TGTGCCAGCAGTGAACGGGAAGGCAATGGCTACACCTTC.

CDR3 sequence reads: CASTLRDRAGTEAFF. In nucleotides, the CDR3 is TGTGCCAGCACACTTCGGGACAGGGCGGGAACTGAAGCTTTCTTT. This rearrangement joins TRBV2 to TRBJ1-1, with 9 positions matching TRBD1. Trimming removed 7 bases from V and 5 bases from J; junction bases left unmatched: 11. CDR3 length equals 15 residues. Germline V gene sequence: CDR1 SNHLY, CDR2 FYNNEI.

This clone was counted a few times. J is TRBJ1-4 and V is TRBV12-3 or TRBV12-4; D is possibly TRBD1 (5 bases). There are 13 residues in the CDR3. Trimming pared 9 bases from V and 3 bases from J, leaving 11 bases between. CDR3 sequence reads: CASARGPNEKLFF. CDR3 sequence (DNA): TGTGCCAGTGCTAGGGGCCCTAATGAAAAACTGTTTTTT.

This clone was picked up a small number of times. The rearrangement links TRBV24-1 to TRBJ1-1, with D perhaps TRBD1 (5 bases). The CDR3 consists of 14 residues. V was shortened by 7 bases and J by 4 bases, with 15 bases between the two germline ends. From germline, CDR1 is KGHDR and CDR2 SFDVKD. The CDR3 protein is CATRGDSHGTEAFF. In DNA, the CDR3 is TGTGCCACCAGAGGCGACAGTCATGGCACTGAAGCTTTCTTT.

The J gene is TRBJ1-4, the V gene TRBV4-1, with 7 bases matching TRBD1. Germline lookup yields CDR1 MGHRA and CDR2 YSYEKL. The CDR3 loop spans 15 amino acids. The junction had 6 bases not matched to a gene; V was cut back by 3 bases and J by 5 bases. This chain's CDR3 is CASSQQGQSNEKLFF. The DNA of the CDR3 is TGCGCCAGCAGCCAGCAGGGACAGTCCAATGAAAAACTGTTTTTT.

This chain joins TRBV19 and TRBJ2-7; the match to TRBD1 covers 8 bases. Germline V gene sequence: CDR1 LNHDA, CDR2 SQIVND (reference sequence). CDR3 length: 13 residues. V lost 6 bases and J lost 7; bases outside the gene matches: 8. CDR3 residues: CASSDRGLGEQYF. The CDR3 nucleotides are TGTGCCAGTAGCGACAGGGGCCTGGGTGAGCAGTACTTC. Supplemented by reference TRBV19 and TRBJ2-7, the full variable domain reads DGGITQSPKYLFRKEGQNVTLSCEQNLNHDAMYWYRQDPGQGLRLIYYSQIVNDFQKGDIAEGYSVSREKKESFPLTVTSAQKNPTAFYLCASSDRGLGEQYFGPGTRLTVT.

V and J are TRBV11-3 and TRBJ2-2; the D is unclear. This CDR3 has 12 residues. Germline CDR1 and CDR2: SGHNT and YENEEA. Trimming took off 4 bases at V and 5 bases at J, with 5 bases between the two ends. CDR3 bases: TGTGCCAGCAGCTCCGGGACCGGGGAGCTGTTTTTT. It is translated as CASSSGTGELFF.

Comments on this clone: Germline is not matched at one junction end, which may reflect a read error. This chain uses TRBV5-1 with TRBJ1-6; D unclear. CDR3 length: 14 amino acids. Germline V lookup: CDR1 SGHRS, CDR2 YFSETQ. The CDR3: CASSLTYPNSPLHF. The CDR3 bases are TGCGCCAGCAGCTTGACGTACCCTAATTCGCCCCTCCACTTT. Together with reference TRBV5-1 and TRBJ1-6, the CDR3 gives the full variable domain: KAGVTQTPRYLIKTRGQQVTLSCSPISGHRSVSWYQQTPGQGLQFLFEYFSETQRNKGNFPGRFSGRQFSNSRSEMNVSTLELGDSALYLCASSLTYPNSPLHFGNGTRLTVT.

This clone was detected only a few times. The V and J genes are TRBV5-1 and TRBJ2-2; 12 bases fit TRBD2. The CDR3 totals 19 residues. With V trimmed by 4 bases and J by 5 bases, 15 bases remained unmatched. Germline V gene sequence: CDR1 SGHRS, CDR2 YFSETQ. CDR3 amino acids: CASSPSSPLAGGGTGELFF. CDR3 sequence (DNA): TGCGCCAGCAGCCCGTCGTCCCCACTAGCGGGGGGAGGGACCGGGGAGCTGTTTTTT.

This clone was counted a single time. The chain recombines TRBV30 with TRBJ1-1, with D perhaps TRBD1 (5 bases). The V end was cut by 5 bases, the J end by 1 base, with 17 bases between. The V gene's germline CDR1 is GTSNPN and CDR2 SVGIG (reference sequence). The CDR3 is made up of 15 amino acids. This chain's CDR3 is CAWDSTGDSNTEAFF. For the CDR3, the DNA is TGTGCCTGGGATTCTACGGGGGATTCGAACACTGAAGCTTTCTTT.

In DNA, the CDR3 is TGTGCCAGCACCCTCGGACACAGCACAGATACGCAGTATTTT. Its protein product is CASTLGHSTDTQYF. The chain combines TRBV5-6 with TRBJ2-3; possibly TRBD1 for D (5 bases). The CDR3 has 14 residues. V was clipped by 6 bases and J by 0 bases, with 11 bases between them. CDR1 and CDR2 (germline): SGHDT, YYEEEE. Looking up the rest from reference TRBV5-6 and TRBJ2-3 gives the full variable domain: DAGVTQSPTHLIKTRGQQVTLRCSPKSGHDTVSWYQQALGQGPQFIFQYYEEEERQRGNFPDRFSGHQFPNYSSELNVNALLLGDSALYLCASTLGHSTDTQYFGPGTRLTVL.

This rearrangement joins TRBV19 to TRBJ2-6; 9 nucleotides agree with TRBD1. The germline V gene encodes CDR1 LNHDA and CDR2 SQIVND (reference sequence). J lost 0 bases, V lost 6 bases, and 6 bases had no gene match. The CDR3 runs to 17 residues. DNA for the CDR3: TGTGCCAGTAGACCGGGACAGGGAAGCTCTGGGGCCAACGTCCTGACTTTC. It specifies CASRPGQGSSGANVLTF.

The gene calls are TRBV14 and TRBJ1-2, with D maybe TRBD1 (6 bases). The CDR3 consists of 13 residues. Trimming took off 8 bases at V and 9 bases at J, with 19 bases between the two ends. Germline V gene lookup returns CDR1 SGHDN and CDR2 FVKESK. DNA of the CDR3: TGTGCCAGCTCTTCCATGGACAGTGAGCGCTACACCTTC. This gives the protein CASSSMDSERYTF.

As for this clone: The same CDR3 arises from other DNA sequences in this sample as well. The V call is TRBV7-9, the J call TRBJ1-1, with D possibly being TRBD1 (6 bases). The ends were cut back, 3 bases at V and 3 bases at J, with 8 bases in the middle. Germline CDR1 reads SEHNR; CDR2 reads FQNEAQ (reference sequence). CDR3 length: 13 amino acids. DNA for the CDR3: TGTGCCAGCAGCTTCTCAGGGGACACTGAAGCTTTCTTT. Translating it yields CASSFSGDTEAFF.